A selection of T cell receptor beta chains follows, all from one sample in a study of regulatory T cells in long-lasting Graves disease. TCRdb reprocessed the multiplex PCR reads with MiXCR, giving one entry per CDR3 protein. The table shows about 660,000 distinct CDR3 sequences, with roughly 30% occurring only once. The input for sequencing was peripheral blood mononuclear cells (PBMCs), taken when the disease was refractory, from a patient treated with antithyroid drugs. The receptor set was obtained from a female donor with Graves disease. CDR3s include the opening cysteine and the closing phenylalanine or tryptophan. A D gene is named only where the DNA matches it firmly. Size values are once, few and many counts, or a class for expanded clones, and some rows have none.

size: many; V: TRBV12-3/TRBV12-4; D: -; J: TRBJ1-1; CDR3: CASSLKLLGTEAFF; DNA: TGTGCCAGCAGTTTAAAGCTTTTGGGAACTGAAGCTTTCTTT
size: -; V: TRBV19; D: TRBD2; J: TRBJ2-2; CDR3: CASSPASGRANGELFF; DNA: TGTGCCAGTAGTCCCGCCAGCGGGAGGGCGAACGGGGAGCTGTTTTTT
size: -; V: TRBV5-4; D: -; J: TRBJ2-7; CDR3: CASSLGLGPTYEQYF; DNA: TGTGCCAGCAGCTTAGGTCTGGGGCCGACCTACGAGCAGTACTTC
size: -; V: TRBV3-1; D: TRBD2; J: TRBJ2-5; CDR3: CASSHDRSGRETQYF; DNA: TGTGCCAGCAGCCACGATCGGAGCGGGAGGGAGACCCAGTACTTC
size: -; V: TRBV28; D: -; J: TRBJ1-2; CDR3: CASVLQGYGYTF; DNA: TGTGCCAGCGTCCTCCAGGGGTATGGCTACACCTTC
size: -; V: TRBV7-3; D: TRBD2; J: TRBJ2-2; CDR3: CASNPGLAENTGELFF; DNA: TGTGCCAGCAACCCGGGACTAGCGGAAAACACCGGGGAGCTGTTTTTT
size: -; V: TRBV4-1; D: TRBD1; J: TRBJ1-2; CDR3: CASRPAGGTNYGYTF; DNA: TGCGCCAGCCGTCCCGCAGGGGGCACGAACTATGGCTACACCTTC
size: few; V: TRBV4-2; D: TRBD2; J: TRBJ2-7; CDR3: CASSQVSGGVGTRSYEQYF; DNA: TGTGCCAGCAGCCAAGTATCCGGTGGTGTTGGGACTAGATCCTACGAGCAGTACTTC
size: -; V: TRBV14; D: TRBD1; J: TRBJ2-7; CDR3: CASSRTGTGLYEQYF; DNA: TGTGCCAGCAGCCGGACCGGGACAGGGCTTTACGAGCAGTACTTC
size: few; V: TRBV7-2; D: -; J: TRBJ1-1; CDR3: CASSPAPMNTEAFF; DNA: TGTGCCAGCAGCCCGGCACCAATGAACACTGAAGCTTTCTTT
size: -; V: TRBV7-7; D: TRBD2; J: TRBJ2-5; CDR3: CASSLNYGGETQYF; DNA: TGTGCCAGCAGCTTAAATTACGGGGGGGAGACCCAGTACTTC